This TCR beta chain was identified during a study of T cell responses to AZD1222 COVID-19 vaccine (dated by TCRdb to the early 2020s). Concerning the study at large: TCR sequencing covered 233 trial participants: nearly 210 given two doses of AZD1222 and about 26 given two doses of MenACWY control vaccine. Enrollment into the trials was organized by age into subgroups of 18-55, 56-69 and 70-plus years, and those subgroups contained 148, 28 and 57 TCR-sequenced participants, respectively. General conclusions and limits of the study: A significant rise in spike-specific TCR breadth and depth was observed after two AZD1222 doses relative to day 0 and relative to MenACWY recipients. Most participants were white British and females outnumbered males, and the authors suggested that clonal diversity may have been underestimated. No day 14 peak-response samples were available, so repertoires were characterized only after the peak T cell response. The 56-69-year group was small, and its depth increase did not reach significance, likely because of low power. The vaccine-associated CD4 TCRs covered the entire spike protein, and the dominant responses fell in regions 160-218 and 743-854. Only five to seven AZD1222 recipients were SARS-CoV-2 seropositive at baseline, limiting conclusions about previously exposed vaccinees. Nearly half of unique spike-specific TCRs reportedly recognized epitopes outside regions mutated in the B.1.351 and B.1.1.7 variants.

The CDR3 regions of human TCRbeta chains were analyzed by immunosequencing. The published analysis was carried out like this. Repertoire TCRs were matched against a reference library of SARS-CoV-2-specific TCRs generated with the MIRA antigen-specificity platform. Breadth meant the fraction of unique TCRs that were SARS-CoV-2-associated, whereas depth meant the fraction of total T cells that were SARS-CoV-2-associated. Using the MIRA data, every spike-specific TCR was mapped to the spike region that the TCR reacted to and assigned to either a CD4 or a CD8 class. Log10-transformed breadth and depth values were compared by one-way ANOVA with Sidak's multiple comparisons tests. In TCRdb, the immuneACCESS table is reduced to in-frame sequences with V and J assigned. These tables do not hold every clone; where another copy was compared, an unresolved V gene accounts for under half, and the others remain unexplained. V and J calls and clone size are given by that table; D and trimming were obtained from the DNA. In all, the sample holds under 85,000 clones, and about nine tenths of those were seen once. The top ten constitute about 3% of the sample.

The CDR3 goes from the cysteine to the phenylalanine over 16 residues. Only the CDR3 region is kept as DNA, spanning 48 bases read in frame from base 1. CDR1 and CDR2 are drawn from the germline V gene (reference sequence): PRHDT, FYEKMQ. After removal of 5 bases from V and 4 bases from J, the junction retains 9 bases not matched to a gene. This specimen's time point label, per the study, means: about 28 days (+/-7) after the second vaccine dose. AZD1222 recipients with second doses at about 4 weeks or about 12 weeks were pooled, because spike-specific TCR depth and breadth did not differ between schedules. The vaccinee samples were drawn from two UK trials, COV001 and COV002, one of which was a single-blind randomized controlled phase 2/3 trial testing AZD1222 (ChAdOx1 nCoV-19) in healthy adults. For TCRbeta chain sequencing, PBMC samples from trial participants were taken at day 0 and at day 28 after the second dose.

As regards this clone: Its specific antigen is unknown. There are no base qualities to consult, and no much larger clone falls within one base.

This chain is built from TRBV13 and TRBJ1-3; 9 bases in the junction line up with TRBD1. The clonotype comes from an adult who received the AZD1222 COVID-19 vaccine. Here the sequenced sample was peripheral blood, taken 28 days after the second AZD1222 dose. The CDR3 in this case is CASSPEQGAGGNTIYF. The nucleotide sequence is TGTGCCAGCAGCCCGGAACAGGGGGCAGGAGGAAACACCATATATTTT.